This TCR beta chain was retrieved from a study of identical twins. Overall study results and limits: Those out-of-frame alpha sequences shared by twins showed an excess of low generation probability. A lower insertion count was a feature of abundant cord blood beta clonotypes, with no such feature in memory repertoires. Possibly, invariant MAIT and iNKT cells partly confounded zero-insertion analyses. Out-of-frame sharing of TCR alpha in monozygotic twins was underestimated by models.

This CDR3 is 14 amino acids long. V was pared by 3 bases and J by 0 bases, with 9 bases between. CDR1 is SGHKS and CDR2 is YYEKEE in the germline V gene (reference sequence). Note on this clonotype: Its cognate antigen is unknown.

A single record per CDR3 protein comes from TCRdb applying MiXCR to the 5' RACE reads. Of approximately 240,000 distinct CDR3 sequences listed, around 15% are singletons. Sequenced input: memory (CD45RO+) T cells sorted from blood. This chain uses TRBV5-5 with TRBJ1-2, with unresolved D. The TCR sequence derives from a woman aged 18-35 years in good health. CDR3 sequence (DNA): TGTGCCAGCAGCTCCCAGACGGCTAACTATGGCTACACCTTC. It is translated as CASSSQTANYGYTF.